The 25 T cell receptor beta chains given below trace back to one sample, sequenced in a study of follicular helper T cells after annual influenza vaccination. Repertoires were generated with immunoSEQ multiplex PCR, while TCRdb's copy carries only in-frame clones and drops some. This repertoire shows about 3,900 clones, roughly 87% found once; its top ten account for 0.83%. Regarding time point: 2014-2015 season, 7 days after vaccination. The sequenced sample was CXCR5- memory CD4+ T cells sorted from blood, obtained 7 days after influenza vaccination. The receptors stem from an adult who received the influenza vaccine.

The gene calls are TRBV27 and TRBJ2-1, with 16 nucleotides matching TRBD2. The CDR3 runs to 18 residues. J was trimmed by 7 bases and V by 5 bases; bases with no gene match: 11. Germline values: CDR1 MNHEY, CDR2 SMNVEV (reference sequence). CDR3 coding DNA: TGTGCCAGCAGTCCCCAACCGGGACTAGCGGGGGGGCATAATGAGCAGTTCTTC. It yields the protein CASSPQPGLAGGHNEQFF.

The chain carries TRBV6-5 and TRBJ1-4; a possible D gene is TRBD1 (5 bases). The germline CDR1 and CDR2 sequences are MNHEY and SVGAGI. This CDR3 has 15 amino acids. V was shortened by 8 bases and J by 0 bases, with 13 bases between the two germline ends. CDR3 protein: CASSRGGATNEKLFF. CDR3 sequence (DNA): TGTGCCAGCTCCCGGGGGGGGGCAACTAATGAAAAACTGTTTTTT.

The DNA of the CDR3 is TGCGCCAGCAGCTTGGGTCGGCCGATTAGCACAGATACGCAGTATTTT. This gives the protein CASSLGRPISTDTQYF. The rearrangement uses TRBV5-1 and TRBJ2-3; no definite D call. The V gene lost 0 bases and the J gene lost 0 bases, with 11 bases spanning the gap. Per the germline V gene, CDR1 is SGHRS and CDR2 is YFSETQ. The CDR3 consists of 16 residues. Drawing the rest from reference TRBV5-1 and TRBJ2-3, the complete variable domain is KAGVTQTPRYLIKTRGQQVTLSCSPISGHRSVSWYQQTPGQGLQFLFEYFSETQRNKGNFPGRFSGRQFSNSRSEMNVSTLELGDSALYLCASSLGRPISTDTQYFGPGTRLTVL.

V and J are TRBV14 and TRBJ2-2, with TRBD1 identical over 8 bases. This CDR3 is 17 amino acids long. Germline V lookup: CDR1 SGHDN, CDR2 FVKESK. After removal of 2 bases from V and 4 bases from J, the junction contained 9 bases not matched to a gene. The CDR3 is CASSQRTGSKSTGELFF. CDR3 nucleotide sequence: TGTGCCAGCAGCCAAAGGACAGGGTCCAAATCCACCGGGGAGCTGTTTTTT.

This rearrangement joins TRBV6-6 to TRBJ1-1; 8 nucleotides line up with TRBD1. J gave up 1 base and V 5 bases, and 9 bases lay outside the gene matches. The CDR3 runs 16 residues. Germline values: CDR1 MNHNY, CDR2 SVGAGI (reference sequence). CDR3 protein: CASSRGQGRGNTEAFF. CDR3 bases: TGTGCCAGCAGTCGAGGACAGGGCCGGGGGAACACTGAAGCTTTCTTT.

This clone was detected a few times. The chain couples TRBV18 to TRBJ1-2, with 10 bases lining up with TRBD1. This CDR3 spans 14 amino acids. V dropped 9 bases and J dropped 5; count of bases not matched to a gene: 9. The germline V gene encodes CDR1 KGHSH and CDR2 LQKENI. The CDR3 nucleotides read TGTGCCAGTTCGTGGGACAGGGGCGTGTATGGCTACACCTTC. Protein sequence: CASSWDRGVYGYTF.

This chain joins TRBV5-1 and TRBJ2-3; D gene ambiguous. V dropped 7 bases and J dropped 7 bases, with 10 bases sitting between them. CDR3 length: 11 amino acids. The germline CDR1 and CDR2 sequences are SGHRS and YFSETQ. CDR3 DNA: TGCGCCAGCCGAACTTCTCATACGCAGTATTTT. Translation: CASRTSHTQYF.

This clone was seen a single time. CDR3 protein: CAWSETQGSQPQHF. The DNA for the CDR3 is TGTGCCTGGAGTGAGACACAGGGGTCTCAGCCCCAGCATTTT. The rearrangement joins TRBV30 to TRBJ1-5; 7 bases align to TRBD1. V lost 1 base, J lost 6 bases, and 6 bases stayed unmatched. The CDR3 runs 14 residues. Germline V gene lookup returns CDR1 GTSNPN and CDR2 SVGIG (reference sequence).

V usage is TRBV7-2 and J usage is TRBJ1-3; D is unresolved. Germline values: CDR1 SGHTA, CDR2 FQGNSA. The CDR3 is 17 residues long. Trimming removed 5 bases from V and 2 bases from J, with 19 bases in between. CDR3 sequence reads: CASSPHQTSGAGNTIYF. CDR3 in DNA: TGTGCCAGCAGCCCCCACCAGACGTCTGGGGCTGGAAACACCATATATTTT.

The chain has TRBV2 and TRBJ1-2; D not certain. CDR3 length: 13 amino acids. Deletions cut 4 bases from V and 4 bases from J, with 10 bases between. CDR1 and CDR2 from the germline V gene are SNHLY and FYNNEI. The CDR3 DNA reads TGTGCCAGCAGTGTAGGGATAGCCTATGGCTACACCTTC. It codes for CASSVGIAYGYTF.

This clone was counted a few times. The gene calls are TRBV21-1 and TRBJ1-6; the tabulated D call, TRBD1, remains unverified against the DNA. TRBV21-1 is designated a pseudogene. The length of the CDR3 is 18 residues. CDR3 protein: CASSNNGSGDEGNSPLHF. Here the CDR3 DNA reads TGTGCCAGCAGCAATAATGGGTCAGGGGACGAGGGAAATTCACCCCTCCACTTT.

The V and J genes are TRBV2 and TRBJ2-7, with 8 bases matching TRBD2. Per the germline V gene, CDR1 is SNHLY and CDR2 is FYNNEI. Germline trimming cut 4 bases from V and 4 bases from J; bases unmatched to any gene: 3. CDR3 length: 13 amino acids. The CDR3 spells CASSAVAGYEQYF. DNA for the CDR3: TGTGCCAGCAGTGCCGTAGCGGGGTACGAGCAGTACTTC.

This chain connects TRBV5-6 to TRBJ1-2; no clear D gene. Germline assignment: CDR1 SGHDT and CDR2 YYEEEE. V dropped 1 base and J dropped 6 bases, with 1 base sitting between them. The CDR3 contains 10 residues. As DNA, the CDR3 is TGTGCCAGCAGCTTGAATGGCTACACCTTC. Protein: CASSLNGYTF.

CDR3 coding DNA: TGCGCCAGCAGCCAAGTCGTCCGGGGGAACACCGGGGAGCTGTTTTTT. This sequence encodes CASSQVVRGNTGELFF. The V and J genes are TRBV4-1 and TRBJ2-2, with D possibly TRBD2 on 5 matching bases. The CDR3 spans 16 residues. The germline V gene has CDR1 MGHRA and CDR2 YSYEKL. Trimming removed 1 base from V and 1 base from J, with 10 bases in between.

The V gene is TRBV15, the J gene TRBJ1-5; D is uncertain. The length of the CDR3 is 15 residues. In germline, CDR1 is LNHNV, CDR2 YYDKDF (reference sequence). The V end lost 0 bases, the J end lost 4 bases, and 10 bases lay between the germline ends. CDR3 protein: CATSRDPGRNQPQHF. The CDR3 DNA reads TGTGCCACCAGCAGAGATCCCGGACGTAATCAGCCCCAGCATTTT.

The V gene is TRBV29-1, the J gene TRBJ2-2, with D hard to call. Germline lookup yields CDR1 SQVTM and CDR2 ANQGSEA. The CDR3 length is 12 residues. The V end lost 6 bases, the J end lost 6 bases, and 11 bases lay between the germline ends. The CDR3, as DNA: TGCAGCGTGCTACTCATTTCCGGGGAGCTGTTTTTT. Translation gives CSVLLISGELFF.

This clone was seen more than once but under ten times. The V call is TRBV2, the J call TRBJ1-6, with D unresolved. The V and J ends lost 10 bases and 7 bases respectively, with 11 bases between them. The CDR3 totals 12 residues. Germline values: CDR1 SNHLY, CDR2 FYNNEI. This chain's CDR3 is CATQVTNSPLHF. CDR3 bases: TGTGCCACCCAAGTGACGAATTCACCCCTCCACTTT.

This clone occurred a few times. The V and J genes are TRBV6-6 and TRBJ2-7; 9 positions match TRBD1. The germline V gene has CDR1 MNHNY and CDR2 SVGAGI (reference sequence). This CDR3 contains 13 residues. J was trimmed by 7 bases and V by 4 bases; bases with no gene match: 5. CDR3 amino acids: CASSSQGAQEQYF. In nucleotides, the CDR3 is TGTGCCAGCAGTTCACAGGGGGCGCAGGAGCAGTACTTC.

As DNA, the CDR3 is TGTGCCAGTAGTATGGAGGCAGGGATCAGATCACCCCTCCACTTT. Its protein is CASSMEAGIRSPLHF. The chain joins TRBV19 to TRBJ1-6; maybe TRBD1 (5 bases). The V and J ends lost 3 bases and 10 bases respectively, with 16 bases between them. This CDR3 contains 15 residues. Germline CDR1 and CDR2: LNHDA and SQIVND (reference sequence).

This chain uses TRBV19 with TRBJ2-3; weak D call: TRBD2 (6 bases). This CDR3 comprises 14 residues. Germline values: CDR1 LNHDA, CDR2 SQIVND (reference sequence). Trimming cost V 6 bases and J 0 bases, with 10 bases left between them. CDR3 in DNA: TGTGCCAGTAGAGTGGCGGGGAGCACAGATACGCAGTATTTT. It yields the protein CASRVAGSTDTQYF. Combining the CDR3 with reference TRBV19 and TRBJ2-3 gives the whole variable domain DGGITQSPKYLFRKEGQNVTLSCEQNLNHDAMYWYRQDPGQGLRLIYYSQIVNDFQKGDIAEGYSVSREKKESFPLTVTSAQKNPTAFYLCASRVAGSTDTQYFGPGTRLTVL.

The chain's CDR3 is CASSPWDRSQETQYF. The CDR3 coding sequence is TGTGCCAGCAGCCCTTGGGACAGGAGCCAAGAGACCCAGTACTTC. The chain carries TRBV14 and TRBJ2-5; 8 bases agree with TRBD1. This CDR3 is 15 amino acids long. CDR1 is SGHDN and CDR2 is FVKESK in the germline V gene. With V trimmed by 4 bases and J by 1 base, 5 bases remained unmatched. Filled out from reference TRBV14 and TRBJ2-5, the complete variable domain reads EAGVTQFPSHSVIEKGQTVTLRCDPISGHDNLYWYRRVMGKEIKFLLHFVKESKQDESGMPNNRFLAERTGGTYSTLKVQPAELEDSGVYFCASSPWDRSQETQYFGPGTRLLVL.

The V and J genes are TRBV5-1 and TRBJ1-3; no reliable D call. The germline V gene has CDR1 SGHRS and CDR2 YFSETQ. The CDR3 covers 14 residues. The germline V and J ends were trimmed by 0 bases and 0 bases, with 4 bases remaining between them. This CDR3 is CASSLDSSGNTIYF. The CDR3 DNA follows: TGCGCCAGCAGCTTGGACAGCTCTGGAAACACCATATATTTT.

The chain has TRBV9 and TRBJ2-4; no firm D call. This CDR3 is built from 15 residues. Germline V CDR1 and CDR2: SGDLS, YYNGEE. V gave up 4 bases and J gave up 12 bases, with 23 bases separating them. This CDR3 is CASSPTGSRGINQYF. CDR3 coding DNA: TGTGCCAGCAGCCCAACCGGGTCCCGCGGAATAAATCAGTACTTC.

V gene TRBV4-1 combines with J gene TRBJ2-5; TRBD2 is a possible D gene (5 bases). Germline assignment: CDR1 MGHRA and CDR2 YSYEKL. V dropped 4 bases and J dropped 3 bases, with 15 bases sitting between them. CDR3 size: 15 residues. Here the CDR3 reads CASSLLGLAKETQYF. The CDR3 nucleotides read TGCGCCAGCAGCCTCCTTGGACTGGCTAAAGAGACCCAGTACTTC.

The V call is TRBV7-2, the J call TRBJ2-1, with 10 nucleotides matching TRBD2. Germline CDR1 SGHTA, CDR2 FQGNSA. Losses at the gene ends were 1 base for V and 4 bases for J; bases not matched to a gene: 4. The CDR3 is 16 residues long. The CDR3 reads CASSLGASGGYNEQFF. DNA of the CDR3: TGTGCCAGCAGCTTAGGGGCTAGCGGGGGTTACAATGAGCAGTTCTTC.